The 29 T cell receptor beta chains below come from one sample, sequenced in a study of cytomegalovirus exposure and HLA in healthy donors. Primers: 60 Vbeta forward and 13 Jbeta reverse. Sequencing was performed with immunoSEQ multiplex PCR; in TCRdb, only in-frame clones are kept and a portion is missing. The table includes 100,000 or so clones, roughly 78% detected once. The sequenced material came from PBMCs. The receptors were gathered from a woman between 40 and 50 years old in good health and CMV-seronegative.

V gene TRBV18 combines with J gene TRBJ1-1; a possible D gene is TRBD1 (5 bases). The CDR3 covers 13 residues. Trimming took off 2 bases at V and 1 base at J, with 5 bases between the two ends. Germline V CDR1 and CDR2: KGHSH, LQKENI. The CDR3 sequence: CASSPTGNTEAFF. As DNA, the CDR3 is TGTGCCAGCTCACCAACAGGGAACACTGAAGCTTTCTTT.

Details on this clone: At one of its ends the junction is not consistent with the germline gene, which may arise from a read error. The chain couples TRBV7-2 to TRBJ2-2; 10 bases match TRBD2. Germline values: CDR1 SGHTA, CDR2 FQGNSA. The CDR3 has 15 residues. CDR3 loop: CASSLAGGNTGELFF. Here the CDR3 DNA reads TGTGCCAGCAGTTTAGCGGGAGGGAACACCGGGGAGCTGTTTTTT. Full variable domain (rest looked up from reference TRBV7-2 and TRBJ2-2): GAGVSQSPSNKVTEKGKDVELRCDPISGHTALYWYRQSLGQGLEFLIYFQGNSAPDKSGLPSDRFSAERTGGSVSTLTIQRTQQEDSAVYLCASSLAGGNTGELFFGEGSRLTVL.

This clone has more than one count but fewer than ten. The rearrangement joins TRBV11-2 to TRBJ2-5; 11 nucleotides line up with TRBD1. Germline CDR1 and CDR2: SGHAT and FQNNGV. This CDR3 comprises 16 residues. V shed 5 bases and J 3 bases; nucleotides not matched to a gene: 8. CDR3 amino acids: CASSRPGQGVKETQYF. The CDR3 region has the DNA TGTGCCAGCAGCAGACCGGGACAGGGGGTTAAAGAGACCCAGTACTTC.

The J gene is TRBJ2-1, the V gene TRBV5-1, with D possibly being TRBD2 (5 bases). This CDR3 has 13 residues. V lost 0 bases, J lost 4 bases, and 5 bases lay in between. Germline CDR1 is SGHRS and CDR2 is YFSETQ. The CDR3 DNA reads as TGCGCCAGCAGCTTGGGGACTTACAATGAGCAGTTCTTC. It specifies CASSLGTYNEQFF.

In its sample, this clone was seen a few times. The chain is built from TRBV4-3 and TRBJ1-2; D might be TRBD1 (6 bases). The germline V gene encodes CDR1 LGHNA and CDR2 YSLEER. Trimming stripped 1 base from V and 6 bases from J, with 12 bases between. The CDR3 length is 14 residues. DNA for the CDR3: TGCGCCAGCAGCCAAGCCTCACAGGGACATGGCTACACCTTC. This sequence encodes CASSQASQGHGYTF.

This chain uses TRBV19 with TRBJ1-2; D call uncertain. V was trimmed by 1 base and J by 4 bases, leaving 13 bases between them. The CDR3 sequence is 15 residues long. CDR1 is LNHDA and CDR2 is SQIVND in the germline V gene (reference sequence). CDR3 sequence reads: CASSIVRGSSYGYTF. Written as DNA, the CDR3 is TGTGCCAGTAGTATAGTGAGAGGGTCCTCCTATGGCTACACCTTC.

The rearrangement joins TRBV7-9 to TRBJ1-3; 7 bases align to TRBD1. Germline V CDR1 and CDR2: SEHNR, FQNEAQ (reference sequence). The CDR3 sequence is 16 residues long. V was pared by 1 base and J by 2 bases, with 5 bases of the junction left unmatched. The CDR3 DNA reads TGTGCCAGCAGCTTAGTAGACGGGACAGCTGGAAACACCATATATTTT. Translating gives CASSLVDGTAGNTIYF.

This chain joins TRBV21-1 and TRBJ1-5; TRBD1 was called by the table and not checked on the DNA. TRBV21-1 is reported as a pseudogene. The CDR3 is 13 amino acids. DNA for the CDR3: TGTCCCCCCGAGGGGGATAGCAATCAGCCCCAGCATTTT. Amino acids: CPPEGDSNQPQHF.

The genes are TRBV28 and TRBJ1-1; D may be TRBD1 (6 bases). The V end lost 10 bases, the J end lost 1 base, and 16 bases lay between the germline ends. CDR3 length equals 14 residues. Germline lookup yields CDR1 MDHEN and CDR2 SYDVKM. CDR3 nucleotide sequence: TGTGCCACCGGTTACAGGGTAGAGAACACTGAAGCTTTCTTT. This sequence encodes CATGYRVENTEAFF.

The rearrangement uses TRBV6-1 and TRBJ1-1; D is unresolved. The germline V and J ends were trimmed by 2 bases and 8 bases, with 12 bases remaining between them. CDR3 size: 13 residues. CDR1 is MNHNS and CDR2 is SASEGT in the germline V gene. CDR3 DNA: TGTGCCAGCAGTGAAAGTGGCTTCCCAGAAGCTTTCTTT. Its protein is CASSESGFPEAFF.

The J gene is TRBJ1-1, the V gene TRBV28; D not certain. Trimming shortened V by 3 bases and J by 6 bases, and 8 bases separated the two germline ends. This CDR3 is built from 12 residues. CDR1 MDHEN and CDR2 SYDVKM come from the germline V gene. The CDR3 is CASSLRVAEAFF. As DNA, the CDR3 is TGTGCCAGCAGTTTGAGAGTGGCTGAAGCTTTCTTT.

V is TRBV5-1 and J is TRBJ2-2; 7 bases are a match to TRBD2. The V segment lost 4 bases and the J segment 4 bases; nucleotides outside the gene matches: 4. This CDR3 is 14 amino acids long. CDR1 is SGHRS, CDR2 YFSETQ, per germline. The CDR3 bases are TGCGCCAGCAGCACGGGACTATCCACCGGGGAGCTGTTTTTT. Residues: CASSTGLSTGELFF.

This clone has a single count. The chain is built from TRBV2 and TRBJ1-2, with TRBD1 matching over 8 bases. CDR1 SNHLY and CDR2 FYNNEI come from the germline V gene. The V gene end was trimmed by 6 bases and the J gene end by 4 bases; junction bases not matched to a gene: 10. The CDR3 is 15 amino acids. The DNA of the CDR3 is TGTGCCAGCAGGCCGGACAGGGACGATGGCTATGGCTACACCTTC. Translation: CASRPDRDDGYGYTF. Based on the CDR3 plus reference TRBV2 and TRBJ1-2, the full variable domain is EPEVTQTPSHQVTQMGQEVILRCVPISNHLYFYWYRQILGQKVEFLVSFYNNEISEKSEIFDDQFSVERPDGSNFTLKIRSTKLEDSAMYFCASRPDRDDGYGYTFGSGTRLTVV.

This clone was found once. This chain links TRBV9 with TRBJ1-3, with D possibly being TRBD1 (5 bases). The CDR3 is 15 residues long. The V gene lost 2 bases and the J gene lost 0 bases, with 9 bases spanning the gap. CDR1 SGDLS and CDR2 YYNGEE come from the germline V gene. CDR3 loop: CASSVGGISGNTIYF. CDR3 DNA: TGTGCCAGCAGCGTGGGGGGGATCTCTGGAAACACCATATATTTT.

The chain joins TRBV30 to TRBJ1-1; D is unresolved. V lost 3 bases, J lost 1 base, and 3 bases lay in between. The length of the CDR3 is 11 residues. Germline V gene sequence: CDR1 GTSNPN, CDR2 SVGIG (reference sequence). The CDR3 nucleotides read TGTGCCTGGAGACAGAACACTGAAGCTTTCTTT. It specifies CAWRQNTEAFF.

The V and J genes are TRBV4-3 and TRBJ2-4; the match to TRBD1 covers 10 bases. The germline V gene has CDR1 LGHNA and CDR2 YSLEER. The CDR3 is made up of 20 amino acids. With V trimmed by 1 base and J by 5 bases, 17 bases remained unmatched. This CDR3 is CASSQAEGTGVSSVQNIQYF. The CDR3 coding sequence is TGCGCCAGCAGCCAAGCCGAGGGGACAGGGGTTTCATCGGTACAAAACATTCAGTACTTC.

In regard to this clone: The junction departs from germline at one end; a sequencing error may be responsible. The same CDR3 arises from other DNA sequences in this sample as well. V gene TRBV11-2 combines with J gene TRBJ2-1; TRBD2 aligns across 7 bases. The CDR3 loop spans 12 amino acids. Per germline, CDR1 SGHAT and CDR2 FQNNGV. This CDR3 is CASSLEERGQFF. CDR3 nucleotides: TGTGCTAGCAGCTTAGAGGAGCGGGGGCAGTTCTTC.

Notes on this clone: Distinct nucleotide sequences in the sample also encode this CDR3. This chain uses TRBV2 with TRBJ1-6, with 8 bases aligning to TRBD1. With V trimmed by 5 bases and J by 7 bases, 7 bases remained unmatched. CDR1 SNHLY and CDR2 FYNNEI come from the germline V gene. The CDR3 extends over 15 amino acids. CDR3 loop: CASSSQGAPNSPLHF. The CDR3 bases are TGTGCCAGCAGTTCGCAGGGGGCCCCAAATTCACCCCTCCACTTT.

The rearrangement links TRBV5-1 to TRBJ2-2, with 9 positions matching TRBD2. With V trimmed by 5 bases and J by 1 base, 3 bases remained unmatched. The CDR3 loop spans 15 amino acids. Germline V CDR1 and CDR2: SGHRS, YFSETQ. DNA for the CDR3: TGCGCCAGCAGTTTACTAGCGGGGAACACCGGGGAGCTGTTTTTT. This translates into CASSLLAGNTGELFF.

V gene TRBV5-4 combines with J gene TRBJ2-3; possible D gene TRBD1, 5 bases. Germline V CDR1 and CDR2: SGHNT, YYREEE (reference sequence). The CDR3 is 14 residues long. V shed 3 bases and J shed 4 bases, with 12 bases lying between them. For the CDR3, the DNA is TGTGCCAGCAGCTACAAACAGGCCTCAGATACGCAGTATTTT. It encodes CASSYKQASDTQYF. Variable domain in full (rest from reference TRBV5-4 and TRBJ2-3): ETGVTQSPTHLIKTRGQQVTLRCSSQSGHNTVSWYQQALGQGPQFIFQYYREEENGRGNFPPRFSGLQFPNYSSELNVNALELDDSALYLCASSYKQASDTQYFGPGTRLTVL.

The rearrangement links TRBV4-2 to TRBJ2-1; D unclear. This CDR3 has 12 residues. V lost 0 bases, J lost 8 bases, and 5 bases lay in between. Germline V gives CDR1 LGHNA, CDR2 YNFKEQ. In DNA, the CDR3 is TGTGCCAGCAGCCAAGATGAGTATGAGCAGTTCTTC. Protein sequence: CASSQDEYEQFF.

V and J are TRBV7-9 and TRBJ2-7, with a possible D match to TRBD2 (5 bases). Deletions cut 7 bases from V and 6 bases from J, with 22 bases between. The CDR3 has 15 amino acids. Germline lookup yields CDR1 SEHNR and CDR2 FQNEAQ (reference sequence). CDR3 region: CASIPAEGVESEQYF. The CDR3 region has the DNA TGTGCCAGCATCCCTGCCGAGGGAGTCGAGAGCGAGCAGTACTTC.

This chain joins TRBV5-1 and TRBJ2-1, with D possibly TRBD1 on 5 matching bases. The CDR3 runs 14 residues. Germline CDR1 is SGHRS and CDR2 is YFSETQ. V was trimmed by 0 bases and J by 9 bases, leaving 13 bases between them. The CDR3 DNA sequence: TGCGCCAGCAGCTTGGGGGGCGTGAACTTTGAGCAGTTCTTC. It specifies CASSLGGVNFEQFF.

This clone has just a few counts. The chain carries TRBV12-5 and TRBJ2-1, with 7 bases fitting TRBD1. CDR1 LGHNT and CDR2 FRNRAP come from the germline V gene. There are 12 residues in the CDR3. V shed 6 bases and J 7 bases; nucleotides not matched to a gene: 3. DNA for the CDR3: TGTGCTAGTGGGACAGGGTGGAATGAGCAGTTCTTC. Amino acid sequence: CASGTGWNEQFF.

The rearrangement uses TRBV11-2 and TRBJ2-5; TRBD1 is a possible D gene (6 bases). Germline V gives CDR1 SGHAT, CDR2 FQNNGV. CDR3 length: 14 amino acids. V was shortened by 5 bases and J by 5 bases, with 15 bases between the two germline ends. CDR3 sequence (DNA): TGTGCCAGCAGCCAAAACACTGGGGGCGAGACCCAGTACTTC. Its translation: CASSQNTGGETQYF.

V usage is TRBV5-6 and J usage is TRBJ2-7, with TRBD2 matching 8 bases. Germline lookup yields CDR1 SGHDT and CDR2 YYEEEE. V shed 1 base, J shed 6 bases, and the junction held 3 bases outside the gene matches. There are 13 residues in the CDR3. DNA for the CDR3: TGTGCCAGCAGCTTGCGGGGGGGACTCGAGCAGTACTTC. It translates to CASSLRGGLEQYF.

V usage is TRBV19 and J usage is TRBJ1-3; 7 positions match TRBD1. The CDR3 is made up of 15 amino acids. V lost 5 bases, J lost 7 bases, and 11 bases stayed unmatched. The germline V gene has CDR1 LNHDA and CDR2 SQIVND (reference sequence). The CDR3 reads CASSAPDRPWNTIYF. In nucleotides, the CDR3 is TGTGCCAGTAGTGCGCCGGACAGGCCCTGGAACACCATATATTTT.

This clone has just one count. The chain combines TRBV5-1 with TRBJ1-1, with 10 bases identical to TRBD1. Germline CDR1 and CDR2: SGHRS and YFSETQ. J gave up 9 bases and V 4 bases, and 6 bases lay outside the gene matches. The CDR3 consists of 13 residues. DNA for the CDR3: TGCGCCAGCAGCGAGTCGGGACAGGGGAAAGCTTTCTTT. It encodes CASSESGQGKAFF.

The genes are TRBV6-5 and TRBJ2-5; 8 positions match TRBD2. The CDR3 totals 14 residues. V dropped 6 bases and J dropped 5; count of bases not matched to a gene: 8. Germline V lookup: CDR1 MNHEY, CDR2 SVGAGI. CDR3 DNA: TGTGCCAGCAGCCCCGGGAGGGTGACGGAGACCCAGTACTTC. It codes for CASSPGRVTETQYF.